Below are 28 T cell receptor beta chains sequenced from a single sample in a study of OX40 agonist ivuxolimab in advanced cancers. Library generation was performed with the immunoSEQ multiplex PCR assay. Here the immuneACCESS table is served through TCRdb, limited to in-frame sequences with V and J called. Missing clones are a known gap in these copies; in checked studies unresolved V genes cover under half, and the rest lacks a known reason. Across this sample there are about 76,000 clones, with approximately 87% seen only once. The ten largest make up around 6.6% of the sample. Sequenced material: CD4+ or CD8+ T cells sorted from blood, taken in a trial of the OX40 agonist ivuxolimab. The origin of the receptors is an adult with an advanced solid tumor such as melanoma, head and neck, liver or kidney cancer.

The chain has TRBV19 and TRBJ1-6; D is undetermined. Germline lookup yields CDR1 LNHDA and CDR2 SQIVND (reference sequence). The ends were cut back, 6 bases at V and 7 bases at J, with 13 bases in the middle. CDR3 size: 14 residues. This CDR3 is CASRNFDRNSPLHF. Written as DNA, the CDR3 is TGTGCCAGTAGGAACTTCGACCGGAATTCACCCCTCCACTTT. Based on the CDR3 plus reference TRBV19 and TRBJ1-6, the full variable domain is DGGITQSPKYLFRKEGQNVTLSCEQNLNHDAMYWYRQDPGQGLRLIYYSQIVNDFQKGDIAEGYSVSREKKESFPLTVTSAQKNPTAFYLCASRNFDRNSPLHFGNGTRLTVT.

The rearrangement uses TRBV6-5 and TRBJ1-1; D remains ambiguous. V was clipped by 4 bases and J by 2 bases, with 17 bases between them. The CDR3 extends over 16 amino acids. CDR1 is MNHEY, CDR2 SVGAGI, per germline. The CDR3 nucleotides are TGTGCCAGCAGTTCGCGACGTGCACTTCTAAACACTGAAGCTTTCTTT. Amino acids: CASSSRRALLNTEAFF.

The chain has TRBV30 and TRBJ2-5, with 9 bases fitting TRBD1. The closer fit of TRBJ2-7 to the DNA end suggests the J call may be wrong. This CDR3 has 14 amino acids. In germline, CDR1 is GTSNPN, CDR2 SVGIG (reference sequence). The CDR3 region has the DNA TGTGCCTGGAGTCGGGGACAGGGAGGCTACGAGCAGTACTTC. Translation: CAWSRGQGGYEQYF.

The chain recombines TRBV19 with TRBJ2-1; perhaps TRBD1 as D (7 bases). Germline CDR1 LNHDA, CDR2 SQIVND (reference sequence). This CDR3 spans 16 amino acids. Trimming took off 4 bases at V and 6 bases at J, with 19 bases between the two ends. CDR3 DNA: TGTGCCAGTAGTAAAAGGGGGCCCGGGACTCGCAATGAGCAGTTCTTC. Residues: CASSKRGPGTRNEQFF.

The rearrangement links TRBV5-4 to TRBJ1-1; a possible D gene is TRBD1 (6 bases). The germline gives CDR1 SGHNT, CDR2 YYREEE (reference sequence). The CDR3 spans 16 residues. The V and J ends lost 2 bases and 0 bases respectively, with 14 bases between them. The CDR3 protein is CASSLPRGSMNTEAFF. As DNA, the CDR3 is TGTGCCAGCAGCTTACCTAGGGGGAGCATGAACACTGAAGCTTTCTTT.

This chain links TRBV4-2 with TRBJ2-7; no firm D call. CDR3 length: 17 amino acids. Germline CDR1 reads LGHNA; CDR2 reads YNFKEQ. V was cut by 1 base and J by 2 bases, with 18 bases left in between. In DNA, the CDR3 is TGTGCCAGCAGCCAAGGCCACAACCCCACGGGTCCCTACGAGCAGTACTTC. As protein: CASSQGHNPTGPYEQYF.

V and J are TRBV5-1 and TRBJ1-5; tentative D call: TRBD1 (6 bases). Germline-derived CDR1 and CDR2 are SGHRS and YFSETQ. V lost 1 base and J lost 5, with 7 bases in between. The CDR3 loop spans 13 amino acids. Here the CDR3 reads CASSLRGDQPQHF. The CDR3 DNA is TGCGCCAGCAGCTTGAGGGGGGATCAGCCCCAGCATTTT.

The chain links TRBV29-1 to TRBJ2-3, with TRBD2 matching over 9 bases. This CDR3 is built from 16 residues. Germline lookup yields CDR1 SQVTM and CDR2 ANQGSEA. Trimming removed 3 bases from V and 3 bases from J; junction bases left unmatched: 10. DNA for the CDR3: TGCAGCGTTGAGGGGCGGGAGGGCCGAGCAACAGATACGCAGTATTTT. Translated: CSVEGREGRATDTQYF.

This chain links TRBV2 with TRBJ2-1; TRBD1 matches at 8 bases. Unmatched junction bases numbered 8, after V lost 6 bases and J lost 7 bases. Germline V gives CDR1 SNHLY, CDR2 FYNNEI. The CDR3 length is 14 residues. The CDR3 DNA is TGTGCCAGCAGCGCAGGGGGCGCATGGAATGAGCAGTTCTTC. Its protein is CASSAGGAWNEQFF.

This clone was found once. This chain uses TRBV10-3 with TRBJ2-2, with 15 nucleotides matching TRBD2. CDR3 length: 21 amino acids. After removal of 3 bases from V and 0 bases from J, the junction contained 11 bases not matched to a gene. Germline V gives CDR1 ENHRY, CDR2 SYGVKD. CDR3 nucleotide sequence: TGTGCCATCAGTGACTGGCACGGGACTAGCGGGGGGTCTACGAACACCGGGGAGCTGTTTTTT. Translated: CAISDWHGTSGGSTNTGELFF.

About this clone: The same CDR3 can be traced to other DNA sequences in this sample. V gene TRBV7-9 combines with J gene TRBJ2-5; possibly TRBD1 for D (6 bases). This CDR3 spans 15 amino acids. V lost 3 bases and J 3 bases, leaving 14 bases between the germline ends. Germline lookup yields CDR1 SEHNR and CDR2 FQNEAQ (reference sequence). As DNA, the CDR3 is TGTGCCAGCAGCTTTTGGCTTGCAGGGGAAGAGACCCAGTACTTC. It encodes CASSFWLAGEETQYF. Based on the CDR3 plus reference TRBV7-9 and TRBJ2-5, the full variable domain is DTGVSQNPRHKITKRGQNVTFRCDPISEHNRLYWYRQTLGQGPEFLTYFQNEAQLEKSRLLSDRFSAERPKGSFSTLEIQRTEQGDSAMYLCASSFWLAGEETQYFGPGTRLLVL.

In DNA, the CDR3 is TGTGCCAGCAGTCGTGCAGGGTCCACTGAAGCTTTCTTT. Its translation is CASSRAGSTEAFF. The rearrangement links TRBV6-5 to TRBJ1-1, with D perhaps TRBD1 (5 bases). Germline V lookup: CDR1 MNHEY, CDR2 SVGAGI. This CDR3 comprises 13 residues. V was cut by 5 bases and J by 4 bases, with 11 bases left in between.

There are a few counts of this clone. The V and J genes are TRBV11-2 and TRBJ2-7; TRBD2 matches at 8 bases. J lost 3 bases, V lost 2 bases, and 9 bases had no gene match. The germline V gene has CDR1 SGHAT and CDR2 FQNNGV. The CDR3 totals 16 residues. The CDR3 DNA reads TGTGCCAGCAGCTTATTAAGCGGGAGTGGGTTCTACGAGCAGTACTTC. This sequence encodes CASSLLSGSGFYEQYF. Full variable domain (missing parts from reference TRBV11-2 and TRBJ2-7): EAGVAQSPRYKIIEKRQSVAFWCNPISGHATLYWYQQILGQGPKLLIQFQNNGVVDDSQLPKDRFSAERLKGVDSTLKIQPAKLEDSAVYLCASSLLSGSGFYEQYFGPGTRLTVT.

The chain recombines TRBV4-3 with TRBJ1-2; D uncertain. This CDR3 spans 12 amino acids. Looked up from germline, CDR1 is LGHNA and CDR2 is YSLEER. The V gene lost 7 bases and the J gene lost 4 bases, with 10 bases spanning the gap. CDR3 nucleotides: TGCGCCAGCACCGGACCTTCCTATGGCTACACCTTC. Its translation is CASTGPSYGYTF.

The chain links TRBV4-1 to TRBJ1-5; D is unclear. The CDR3 length is 15 residues. Germline V gene sequence: CDR1 MGHRA, CDR2 YSYEKL. Trimming stripped 2 bases from V and 5 bases from J, with 13 bases between. CDR3 coding DNA: TGCGCCAGCAGCCAATGGGGTCGTCCCGATCAGCCCCAGCATTTT. Encoded protein: CASSQWGRPDQPQHF.

This sequence joins TRBV30 and TRBJ1-6, with 11 bases matching TRBD1. Trimming cost V 2 bases and J 4 bases; bases outside gene matches: 7. From germline, CDR1 is GTSNPN and CDR2 SVGIG (reference sequence). CDR3 length: 17 residues. CDR3 coding DNA: TGTGCCTGGAGTCCCGGGACAGGGGGGTTTTATAATTCACCCCTCCACTTT. Protein product: CAWSPGTGGFYNSPLHF.

The chain couples TRBV7-3 to TRBJ1-1, with D possibly TRBD1 on 5 matching bases. Germline assignment: CDR1 SGHTA and CDR2 FQGTGA. V shed 4 bases and J shed 6 bases, with 12 bases lying between them. The CDR3 totals 13 residues. The CDR3 loop reads CASSSGPRAEAFF. CDR3 nucleotides: TGTGCCAGCAGCTCGGGACCCCGGGCTGAAGCTTTCTTT.

V gene TRBV29-1 combines with J gene TRBJ2-3; no clear D. The CDR3 is 13 amino acids. Germline lookup yields CDR1 SQVTM and CDR2 ANQGSEA. The ends were cut back, 3 bases at V and 8 bases at J, with 15 bases in the middle. This CDR3 reads CSVEVVTVVTQYF. The DNA for the CDR3 is TGCAGCGTTGAGGTGGTGACGGTTGTTACGCAGTATTTT.

As DNA, the CDR3 is TGTGCCAGCTCACCCCAGGGGGTGGGTAACTATGGCTACACCTTC. Translated: CASSPQGVGNYGYTF. The chain employs TRBV18 and TRBJ1-2, with 7 bases that match TRBD1. The V gene end was trimmed by 3 bases and the J gene end by 1 base; junction bases not matched to a gene: 5. CDR3 length: 15 amino acids. CDR1 and CDR2 (germline): KGHSH, LQKENI.

The chain carries TRBV18 and TRBJ1-1, with D unclear. The CDR3 runs to 16 residues. Germline V CDR1 and CDR2: KGHSH, LQKENI. The ends were cut back, 1 base at V and 6 bases at J, with 18 bases in the middle. The CDR3 sequence: CASSPQMGSKIPEAFF. The CDR3 region has the DNA TGTGCCAGCTCACCACAGATGGGGTCAAAAATCCCTGAAGCTTTCTTT.

The J gene is TRBJ2-3, the V gene TRBV18, with D unresolved. This CDR3 contains 11 residues. The V end was cut by 5 bases, the J end by 4 bases, with 4 bases between. Germline-derived CDR1 and CDR2 are KGHSH and LQKENI. The CDR3 region is CASSGADTQYF. For the CDR3, the DNA is TGTGCCAGCTCAGGGGCAGATACGCAGTATTTT. The variable domain in full, completed from reference TRBV18 and TRBJ2-3, reads NAGVMQNPRHLVRRRGQEARLRCSPMKGHSHVYWYRQLPEEGLKFMVYLQKENIIDESGMPKERFSAEFPKEGPSILRIQQVVRGDSAAYFCASSGADTQYFGPGTRLTVL.

The chain recombines TRBV13 with TRBJ2-1; 9 bases are a match to TRBD2. Germline CDR1 is PRHDT and CDR2 is FYEKMQ (reference sequence). The CDR3 covers 16 residues. Trimming at V came to 5 bases and at J to 0 bases, leaving 5 bases not matched to a gene. As DNA, the CDR3 is TGTGCCAGCAGCAACCTAGCGGGGAACTCCTACAATGAGCAGTTCTTC. It is translated as CASSNLAGNSYNEQFF.

This clone was recorded once. CDR3 sequence reads: CASGLMWDRENEKLFF. The CDR3 nucleotides are TGTGCTAGTGGTTTGATGTGGGACAGGGAAAATGAAAAACTGTTTTTT. The chain has TRBV12-5 and TRBJ1-4; the match to TRBD1 covers 9 bases. The CDR3 loop spans 16 amino acids. The junction had 6 bases not matched to a gene; V was cut back by 2 bases and J by 5 bases. CDR1 and CDR2 from the germline V gene are LGHNT and FRNRAP.

CDR3 DNA: TGTGCCAGCCCGGGACAGTGTGACTCCTACGAGCAGTACTTC. It translates to CASPGQCDSYEQYF. The chain couples TRBV5-3 to TRBJ2-7, with 7 bases matching TRBD1. TRBV5-3 qualifies as an ORF whose function is uncertain. Germline trimming cut 8 bases from V and 0 bases from J; bases unmatched to any gene: 8. This CDR3 has 14 amino acids.

The gene calls are TRBV7-3 and TRBJ1-3; D gene unclear. V lost 3 bases and J 2 bases, leaving 5 bases between the germline ends. This CDR3 contains 13 residues. Per the germline V gene, CDR1 is SGHTA and CDR2 is FQGTGA. CDR3 residues: CASSLVPGNTIYF. For the CDR3, the DNA is TGTGCCAGCAGCTTGGTTCCTGGAAACACCATATATTTT.

The genes are TRBV5-1 and TRBJ2-5; 10 bases fit TRBD1. The CDR3 covers 15 residues. CDR1 and CDR2 from the germline V gene are SGHRS and YFSETQ. The V gene end was trimmed by 4 bases and the J gene end by 3 bases; junction bases not matched to a gene: 6. This CDR3 is CASSLTGTGEETQYF. Here the CDR3 DNA reads TGCGCCAGCAGCCTTACCGGGACAGGGGAAGAGACCCAGTACTTC.

This clone was found a few times. This sequence joins TRBV7-1 and TRBJ1-6; D gene ambiguous. TRBV7-1 is given ORF status, its function remaining uncertain. CDR3 size: 20 residues. V lost 5 bases and J lost 0, with 23 bases in between. The CDR3 DNA follows: TGTGCCAGCAGCCCACTTAATAGTGTAGGCGGGAGCTCCTATAATTCACCCCTCCACTTT. It yields the protein CASSPLNSVGGSSYNSPLHF.

This rearrangement joins TRBV15 to TRBJ1-2, with D possibly matching TRBD1 (5 bases). The CDR3 loop spans 15 amino acids. Trimming removed 7 bases from V and 4 bases from J, with 19 bases in between. The V gene's germline CDR1 is LNHNV and CDR2 YYDKDF (reference sequence). CDR3 sequence: CATTLKEGLVYGYTF. The CDR3 region has the DNA TGTGCCACCACACTAAAAGAGGGACTGGTCTATGGCTACACCTTC.